This T cell receptor (beta chain) was found in a study of shared clonotypes between healthy human individuals. This clone was seen a single time. The target antigen is unknown. Other DNA sequences of this sample code for an identical CDR3. Findings of the study overall: Owing to a small donor count, the genetic and exposure-history diversity represented was limited. Only blood underwent sampling, and tissue repertoires likely differ. An anticipated effect of sequencing depth on clonotype sharing among donors was recognized.

At a deep level, the assay was run. Profiled with immunoSEQ multiplex PCR; TCRdb holds only in-frame clones, not every one. The table shows 2,100,000 or so clones, with approximately 95% occurring only once. Deletions cut 1 base from V and 1 base from J, with 7 bases between. From germline, CDR1 is KGHSH and CDR2 LQKENI. CDR3 length: 14 residues. The chain joins TRBV18 to TRBJ1-1, with D hard to call. The material sequenced was naive CD4+ T cells sorted from blood. Subset given: CD45RA+ positively selected. The TCR comes from a young man in good health. The CDR3 coding sequence is TGTGCCAGCTCACCACAGTCTGGGAACACTGAAGCTTTCTTT. Residues: CASSPQSGNTEAFF.